The present T cell receptor beta chain was sequenced within a study of T cells after yellow fever vaccination. Study results and caveats: The study re-detected most primary-vaccination clones after the booster (nearly 97% CD4, 88% CD8).

This clonotype was seen more than once but under ten times. No antigen is known for it. The study made its TCR cDNA through 5'RACE template switching. That step introduced a universal primer site along with UMIs. TCRdb passed the 5' RACE reads through MiXCR, listing each CDR3 protein once. The repertoire consists of almost 600,000 distinct CDR3 sequences, with roughly 13% occurring once and the leading ten covering about 14%. There are 13 residues in the CDR3. The germline V and J ends were trimmed by 5 bases and 0 bases, with 6 bases remaining between them. Germline V gene lookup returns CDR1 SGHRS and CDR2 YFSETQ.

The sequencing used PBMCs, collected on the day of the yellow fever booster vaccination. The clonotype was recovered from a man in his thirties or forties who received the YFV17D yellow fever vaccine. The chain links TRBV5-1 to TRBJ1-3; weak D call: TRBD1 (5 bases). CDR3 in DNA: TGCGCCAGCAGGGGGGACTCTGGAAACACCATATATTTT. The encoded protein is CASRGDSGNTIYF. The full variable domain, its missing parts supplied by reference TRBV5-1 and TRBJ1-3, is KAGVTQTPRYLIKTRGQQVTLSCSPISGHRSVSWYQQTPGQGLQFLFEYFSETQRNKGNFPGRFSGRQFSNSRSEMNVSTLELGDSALYLCASRGDSGNTIYFGEGSWLTVV.